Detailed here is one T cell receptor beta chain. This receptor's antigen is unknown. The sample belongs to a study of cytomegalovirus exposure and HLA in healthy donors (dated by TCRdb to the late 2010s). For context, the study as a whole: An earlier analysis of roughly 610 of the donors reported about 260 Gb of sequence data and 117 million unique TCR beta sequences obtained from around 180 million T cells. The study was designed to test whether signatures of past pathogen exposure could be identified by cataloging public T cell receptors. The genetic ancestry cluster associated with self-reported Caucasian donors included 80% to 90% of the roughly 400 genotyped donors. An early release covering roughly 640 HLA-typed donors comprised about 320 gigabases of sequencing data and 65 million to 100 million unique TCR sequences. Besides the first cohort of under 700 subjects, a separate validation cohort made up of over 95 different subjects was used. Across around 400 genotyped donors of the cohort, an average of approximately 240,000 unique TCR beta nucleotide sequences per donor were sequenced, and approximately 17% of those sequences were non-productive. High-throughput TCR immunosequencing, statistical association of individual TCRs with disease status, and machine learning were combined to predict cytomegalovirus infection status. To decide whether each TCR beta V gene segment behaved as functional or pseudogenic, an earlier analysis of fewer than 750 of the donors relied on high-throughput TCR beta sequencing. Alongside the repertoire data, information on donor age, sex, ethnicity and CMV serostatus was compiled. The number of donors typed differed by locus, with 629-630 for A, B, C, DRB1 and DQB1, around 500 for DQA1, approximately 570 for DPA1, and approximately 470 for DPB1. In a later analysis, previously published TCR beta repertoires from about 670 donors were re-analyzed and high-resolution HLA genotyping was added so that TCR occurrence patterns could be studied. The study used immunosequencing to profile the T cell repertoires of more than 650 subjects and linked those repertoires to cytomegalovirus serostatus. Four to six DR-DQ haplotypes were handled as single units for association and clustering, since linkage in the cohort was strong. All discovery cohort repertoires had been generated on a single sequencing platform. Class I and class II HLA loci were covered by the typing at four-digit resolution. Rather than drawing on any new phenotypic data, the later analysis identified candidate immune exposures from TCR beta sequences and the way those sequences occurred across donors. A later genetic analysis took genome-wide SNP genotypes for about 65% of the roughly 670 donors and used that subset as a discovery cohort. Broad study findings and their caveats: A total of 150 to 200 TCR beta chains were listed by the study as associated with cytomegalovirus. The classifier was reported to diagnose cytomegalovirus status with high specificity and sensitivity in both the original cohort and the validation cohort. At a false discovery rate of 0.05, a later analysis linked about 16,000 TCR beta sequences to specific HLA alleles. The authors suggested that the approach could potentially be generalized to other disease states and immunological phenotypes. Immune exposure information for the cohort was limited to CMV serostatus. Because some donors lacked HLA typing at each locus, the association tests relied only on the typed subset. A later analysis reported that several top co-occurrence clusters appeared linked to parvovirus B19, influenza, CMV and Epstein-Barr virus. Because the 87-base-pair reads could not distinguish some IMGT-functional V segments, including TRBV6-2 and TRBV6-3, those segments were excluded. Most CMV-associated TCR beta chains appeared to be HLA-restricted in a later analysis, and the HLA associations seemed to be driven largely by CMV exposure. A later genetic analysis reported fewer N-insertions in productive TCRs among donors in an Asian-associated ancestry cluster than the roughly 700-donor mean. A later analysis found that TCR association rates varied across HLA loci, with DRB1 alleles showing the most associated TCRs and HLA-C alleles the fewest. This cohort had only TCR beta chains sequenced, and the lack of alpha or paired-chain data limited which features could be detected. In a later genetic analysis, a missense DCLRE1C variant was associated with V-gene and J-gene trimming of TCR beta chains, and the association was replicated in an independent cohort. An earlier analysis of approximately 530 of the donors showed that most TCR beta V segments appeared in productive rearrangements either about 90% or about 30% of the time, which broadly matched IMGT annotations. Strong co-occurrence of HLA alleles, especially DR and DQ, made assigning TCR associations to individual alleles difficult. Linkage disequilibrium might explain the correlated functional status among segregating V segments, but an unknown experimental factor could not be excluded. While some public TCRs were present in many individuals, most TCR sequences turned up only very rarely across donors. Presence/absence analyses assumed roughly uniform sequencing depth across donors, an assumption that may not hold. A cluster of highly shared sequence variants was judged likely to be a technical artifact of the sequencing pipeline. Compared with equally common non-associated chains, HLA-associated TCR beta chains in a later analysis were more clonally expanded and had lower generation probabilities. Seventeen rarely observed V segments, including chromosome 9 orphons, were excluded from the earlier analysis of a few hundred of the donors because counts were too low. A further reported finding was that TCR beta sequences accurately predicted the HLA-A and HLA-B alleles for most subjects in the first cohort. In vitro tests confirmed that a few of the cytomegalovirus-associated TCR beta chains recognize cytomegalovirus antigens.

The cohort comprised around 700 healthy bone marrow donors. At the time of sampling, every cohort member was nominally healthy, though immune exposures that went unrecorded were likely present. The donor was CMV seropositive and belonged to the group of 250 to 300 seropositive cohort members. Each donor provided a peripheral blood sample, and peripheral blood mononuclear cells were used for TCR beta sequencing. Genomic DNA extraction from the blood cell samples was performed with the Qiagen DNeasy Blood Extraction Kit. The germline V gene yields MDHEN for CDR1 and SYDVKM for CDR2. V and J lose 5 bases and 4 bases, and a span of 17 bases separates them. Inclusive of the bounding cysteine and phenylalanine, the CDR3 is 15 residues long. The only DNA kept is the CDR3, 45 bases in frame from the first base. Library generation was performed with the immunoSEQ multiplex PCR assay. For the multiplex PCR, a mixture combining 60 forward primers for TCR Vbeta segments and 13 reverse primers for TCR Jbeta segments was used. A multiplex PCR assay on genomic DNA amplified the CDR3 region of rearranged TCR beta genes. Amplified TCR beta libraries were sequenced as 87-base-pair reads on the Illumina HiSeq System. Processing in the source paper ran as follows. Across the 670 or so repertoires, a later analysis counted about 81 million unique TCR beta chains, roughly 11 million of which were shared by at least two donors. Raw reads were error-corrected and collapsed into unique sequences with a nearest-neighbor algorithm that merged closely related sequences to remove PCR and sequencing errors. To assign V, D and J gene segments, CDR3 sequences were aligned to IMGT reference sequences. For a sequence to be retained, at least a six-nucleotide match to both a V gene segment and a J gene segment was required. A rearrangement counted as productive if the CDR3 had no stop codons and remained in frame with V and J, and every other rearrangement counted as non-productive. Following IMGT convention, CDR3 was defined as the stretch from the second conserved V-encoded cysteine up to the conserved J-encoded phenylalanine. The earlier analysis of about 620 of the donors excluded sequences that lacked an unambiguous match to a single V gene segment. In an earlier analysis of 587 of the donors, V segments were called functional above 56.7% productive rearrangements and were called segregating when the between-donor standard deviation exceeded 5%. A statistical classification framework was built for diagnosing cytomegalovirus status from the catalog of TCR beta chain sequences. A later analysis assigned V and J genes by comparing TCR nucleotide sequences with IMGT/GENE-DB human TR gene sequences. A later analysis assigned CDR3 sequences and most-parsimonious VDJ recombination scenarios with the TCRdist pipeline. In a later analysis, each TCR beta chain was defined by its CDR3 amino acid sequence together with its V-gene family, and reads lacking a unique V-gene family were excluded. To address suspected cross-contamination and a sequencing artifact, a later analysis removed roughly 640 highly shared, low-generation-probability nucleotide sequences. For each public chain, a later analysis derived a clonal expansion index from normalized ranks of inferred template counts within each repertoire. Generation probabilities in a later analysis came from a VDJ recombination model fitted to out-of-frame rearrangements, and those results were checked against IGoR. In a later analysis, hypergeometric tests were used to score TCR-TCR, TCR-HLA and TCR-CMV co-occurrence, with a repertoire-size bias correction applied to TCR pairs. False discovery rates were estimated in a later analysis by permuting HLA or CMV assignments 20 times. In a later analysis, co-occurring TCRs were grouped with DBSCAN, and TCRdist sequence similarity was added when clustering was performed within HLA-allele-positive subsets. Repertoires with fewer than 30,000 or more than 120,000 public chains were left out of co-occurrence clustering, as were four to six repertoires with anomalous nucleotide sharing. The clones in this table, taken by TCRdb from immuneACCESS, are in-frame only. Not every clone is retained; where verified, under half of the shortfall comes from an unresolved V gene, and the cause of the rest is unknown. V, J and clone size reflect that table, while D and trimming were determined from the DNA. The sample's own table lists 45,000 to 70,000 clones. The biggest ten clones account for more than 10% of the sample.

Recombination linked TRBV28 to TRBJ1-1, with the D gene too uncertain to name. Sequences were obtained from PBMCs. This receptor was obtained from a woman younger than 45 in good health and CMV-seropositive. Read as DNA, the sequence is TGTGCCAGCAGTACCCTGGAGGAGTGGGTCACTGAAGCTTTCTTT. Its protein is CASSTLEEWVTEAFF.